The source of this T cell receptor (beta chain) is a study of blood T cell repertoires in COVID-19. Measured with immunoSEQ multiplex PCR; TCRdb has only the in-frame clones, and not every one. This table has roughly 300,000 clones, 65% to 90% appearing once. Germline lookup yields CDR1 SEHNR and CDR2 FQNEAQ (reference sequence). V gave up 0 bases and J gave up 3 bases, with 11 bases separating them. The CDR3 runs 15 residues. V usage is TRBV7-9 and J usage is TRBJ1-1; a weak D match, TRBD1 (5 bases). Source material: PBMCs or T cells enriched from blood (not recorded which). The sequence was obtained from a woman in her forties with acute COVID-19. The CDR3 loop is CASSLAAGKDTEAFF. CDR3 in DNA: TGTGCCAGCAGCTTAGCAGCAGGGAAAGACACTGAAGCTTTCTTT.